Sequencing of this T cell receptor (beta chain) was carried out in a study of cytomegalovirus exposure and HLA in healthy donors. This clone was observed a few times. Its antigen remains unidentified. Germline-derived CDR1 and CDR2 are MNHEY and SVGAGI. With 8 bases removed from V and 4 bases from J, the gap between germline ends came to 18 bases. The CDR3 loop spans 15 amino acids. PCR amplification relied on 60 Vbeta primers (plus 13 Jbeta primers). The assay was immunoSEQ multiplex PCR, and TCRdb's table has in-frame clones only and misses some. There are 140,000 or so clones in the sample; about 82% occur only once, and approximately 3.6% lies in the top ten. The study, taken as a whole, reports: Researchers counted about 150 TCR beta chains as cytomegalovirus-associated. A reported reduction in N-insertions relative to the approximately 600-donor mean was seen in an Asian-associated ancestry cluster in a later analysis.

The TCR comes from a male donor in good health and CMV-seronegative. The chain joins TRBV6-5 to TRBJ1-5, with a possible D match to TRBD1 (5 bases). Sequenced: PBMCs. The CDR3 DNA follows: TGTGCCAGCGTCCGGGGGTGGTGGGAAAATCAGCCCCAGCATTTT. Amino acids: CASVRGWWENQPQHF.